These T cell receptor beta chains were read from a single sample in a study of blood T cell repertoires in COVID-19. Profiled with immunoSEQ multiplex PCR; TCRdb holds only in-frame clones, not every one. The sample has about 190,000 clones, 78% seen once. The specimen was peripheral blood. The source of these receptors is a woman aged 80 or over with active or convalescent COVID-19. Both conserved end residues are part of each CDR3. A D gene is named only where the DNA matches it firmly. Expanded clones get a size class; other rows say once, few or many, or leave the size out.

cdr3_length clone_size d_call j_call v_call cdr3_aa cdr3_nt
14 few - TRBJ1-6 TRBV7-9 CASSLLRFNSPLHF TGTGCCAGCAGCTTACTCAGATTTAATTCACCCCTCCACTTT
14 once - TRBJ1-1 TRBV6-2/TRBV6-3 CASSNQVGNTEAFF TGTGCCAGCAGTAACCAGGTGGGGAACACTGAAGCTTTCTTT
15 - TRBD1 TRBJ2-5 TRBV19 CASSNRDRGQETQYF TGTGCCAGTAGTAACCGGGACAGGGGCCAAGAGACCCAGTACTTC
16 once - TRBJ1-5 TRBV18 CASSPTGQNSNQPQHF TGTGCCAGCTCACCAACCGGACAGAATAGCAATCAGCCCCAGCATTTT
17 - TRBD2 TRBJ2-1 TRBV11-3 CASSSRESGGGNNEQFF TGTGCCAGCAGCTCCCGAGAGAGCGGGGGCGGGAACAATGAGCAGTTCTTC
13 - - TRBJ2-3 TRBV29-1 CSVDSNRGDTQYF TGCAGCGTTGATTCGAATAGGGGAGATACGCAGTATTTT
16 - TRBD1 TRBJ1-6 TRBV4-1 CASSQRTGGDSSPLHF TGCGCCAGCAGCCAAAGGACAGGAGGGGATTCTTCACCCCTCCACTTT
14 - TRBD1 TRBJ2-7 TRBV7-9 CASSPWDRGYEQYF TGTGCCAGCAGCCCCTGGGACAGGGGCTACGAGCAGTACTTC
14 few - TRBJ2-4 TRBV11-2 CASSLAGGQNIQYF TGTGCCAGCAGCTTAGCCGGGGGACAAAACATTCAGTACTTC
15 once TRBD1 TRBJ2-7 TRBV18 CASSGTGTGGYEQYF TGTGCCAGCTCAGGAACCGGGACAGGGGGCTACGAGCAGTACTTC
13 - TRBD1 TRBJ1-2 TRBV3-1/TRBV3-2 CASSPTTGTGYTF TGTGCCAGCAGTCCCACGACAGGGACGGGTTACACCTTC
13 - - TRBJ2-5 TRBV4-2 CASSRGGQETQYF TGTGCCAGCAGCCGGGGAGGCCAAGAGACCCAGTACTTC
14 - - TRBJ2-7 TRBV15 CATSNGTLYYEQYF TGTGCCACCAGCAACGGGACTCTTTACTACGAGCAGTACTTC
15 - - TRBJ1-1 TRBV2 CASSEDPRLNTEAFF TGTGCCAGCAGTGAAGACCCGAGGTTGAACACTGAAGCTTTCTTT
14 - TRBD1 TRBJ1-3 TRBV29-1 CSVGDRGTGNTIYF TGCAGCGTTGGGGACAGGGGGACCGGAAACACCATATATTTT
13 - - TRBJ1-2 TRBV2 CASSESVYYGYTF TGTGCCAGCAGTGAATCAGTTTACTATGGCTACACCTTC
12 few - TRBJ2-3 TRBV7-2 CASSSQGDTQYF TGTGCCAGCAGCTCACAGGGAGATACGCAGTATTTT
14 few TRBD1 TRBJ1-6 TRBV6-1 CASSQQGENSPLHF TGTGCCAGCAGCCAGCAGGGGGAAAATTCACCCCTCCACTTT
16 - TRBD1 TRBJ2-7 TRBV19 CASSGESGTGNYEQYF TGTGCCAGTAGTGGGGAGTCCGGGACAGGAAACTACGAGCAGTACTTC
14 - TRBD2 TRBJ2-7 TRBV6-5 CASSTSGYSYEQYF TGTGCCAGTTCGACTAGCGGGTACTCCTACGAGCAGTACTTC
16 - - TRBJ1-1 TRBV9 CASSVAGQGGNTEAFF TGTGCCAGCAGCGTAGCTGGTCAGGGAGGAAACACTGAAGCTTTCTTT
14 once - TRBJ2-7 TRBV11-2 CASSLAAGTYEQYF TGTGCCAGCAGCTTAGCGGCAGGCACCTACGAGCAGTACTTC
14 - - TRBJ2-7 TRBV30 CAWEARGSSYEQYF TGTGCCTGGGAGGCCCGGGGGAGCTCCTACGAGCAGTACTTC
15 - - TRBJ1-2 TRBV3-1/TRBV3-2 CASSLDRRFTDGYTF TGTGCCAGCAGCCTCGACAGGCGATTCACTGATGGCTACACCTTC
13 - - TRBJ1-1 TRBV6-5 CASSWGTGVEAFF TGTGCCAGCAGTTGGGGTACGGGGGTTGAAGCTTTCTTT
15 - - TRBJ1-5 TRBV10-3 CAISGSGQGNQPQHF TGTGCCATCAGTGGCTCAGGGCAAGGCAATCAGCCCCAGCATTTT
15 - TRBD1 TRBJ1-2 TRBV6-6 CASSNMDRGITGYTF TGTGCCAGCAGTAACATGGACAGGGGCATAACTGGCTACACCTTC
15 - TRBD1 TRBJ1-3 TRBV18 CASSPGQGAGNTIYF TGTGCCAGCTCACCGGGACAGGGTGCGGGAAACACCATATATTTT
13 - - TRBJ2-2 TRBV2 CASSEVGGGELFF TGTGCCAGCAGTGAAGTGGGGGGAGGGGAGCTGTTTTTT
13 - - TRBJ1-2 TRBV6-4 CASSPGADYGYTF TGTGCCAGCAGCCCAGGGGCCGATTATGGCTACACCTTC
14 few - TRBJ2-3 TRBV7-2 CASRTSTSTDTQYF TGTGCCAGCAGGACTTCAACTAGCACAGATACGCAGTATTTT
17 - TRBD1 TRBJ2-3 TRBV5-1 CASSSNAGGGSTDTQYF TGCGCCAGCAGCTCGAACGCAGGGGGCGGTAGCACAGATACGCAGTATTTT
14 - - TRBJ1-1 TRBV9 CASSPTNLNTEAFF TGTGCCAGCAGCCCTACCAACCTGAACACTGAAGCTTTCTTT